This TCR beta chain was recorded in a study of blood T cells in healthy people across ages. Study findings and constraints: Investigators viewed diversity estimates from one million T cells as underestimates, the study reported. The lack of PBMC sorting stopped any conclusive naive versus antigen-experienced comparison.

Through a sample-barcoded 5' primer and a J-beta primer mix, a second PCR was run for roughly 7 to 11 cycles. TCRdb re-called the 5' RACE reads through MiXCR, storing one row per CDR3 protein. This table has roughly 1,500,000 distinct CDR3 sequences, 42% appearing once. Regarding this clonotype: The antigen is unknown.

The source is a woman between 18 and 29 years old in good health. Source material: blood.

The CDR3 coding sequence is TGCGCCAGCAGCCGTCTCTCGGGGTTTCATGGCTACACCTTC. This encodes CASSRLSGFHGYTF. The chain links TRBV5-1 to TRBJ1-2; D remains ambiguous. The germline CDR1 and CDR2 sequences are SGHRS and YFSETQ. Trimming shortened V by 4 bases and J by 6 bases, and 16 bases separated the two germline ends. This CDR3 is built from 14 residues.